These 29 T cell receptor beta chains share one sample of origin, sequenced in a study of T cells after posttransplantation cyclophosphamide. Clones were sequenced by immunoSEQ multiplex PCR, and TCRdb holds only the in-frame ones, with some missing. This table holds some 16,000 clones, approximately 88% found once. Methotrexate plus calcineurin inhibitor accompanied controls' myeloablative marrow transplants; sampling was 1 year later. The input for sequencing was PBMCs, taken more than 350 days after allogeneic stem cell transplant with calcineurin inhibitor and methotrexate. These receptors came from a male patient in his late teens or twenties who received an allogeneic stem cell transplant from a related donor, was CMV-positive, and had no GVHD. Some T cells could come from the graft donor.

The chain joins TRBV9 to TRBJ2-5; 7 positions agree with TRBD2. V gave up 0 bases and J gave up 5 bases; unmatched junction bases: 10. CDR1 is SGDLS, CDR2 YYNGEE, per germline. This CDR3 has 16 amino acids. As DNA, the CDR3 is TGTGCCAGCAGCGTAGCTGGTGGGAGGGCCGGGGAGACCCAGTACTTC. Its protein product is CASSVAGGRAGETQYF.

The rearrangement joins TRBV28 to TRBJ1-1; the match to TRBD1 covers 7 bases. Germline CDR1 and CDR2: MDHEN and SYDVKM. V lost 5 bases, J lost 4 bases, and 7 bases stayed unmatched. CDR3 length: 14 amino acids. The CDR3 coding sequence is TGTGCCAGCAGTGCAACAGGGGCGCGCACTGAAGCTTTCTTT. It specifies CASSATGARTEAFF.

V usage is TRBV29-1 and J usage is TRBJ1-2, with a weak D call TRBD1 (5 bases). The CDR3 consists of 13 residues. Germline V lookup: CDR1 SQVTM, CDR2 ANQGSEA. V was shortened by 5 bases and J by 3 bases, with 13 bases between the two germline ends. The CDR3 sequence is CSVRHRGDYGYTF. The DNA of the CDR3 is TGCAGCGTTCGACATCGGGGGGACTATGGCTACACCTTC. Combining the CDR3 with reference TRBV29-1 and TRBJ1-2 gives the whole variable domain SAVISQKPSRDICQRGTSLTIQCQVDSQVTMMFWYRQQPGQSLTLIATANQGSEATYESGFVIDKFPISRPNLTFSTLTVSNMSPEDSSIYLCSVRHRGDYGYTFGSGTRLTVV.

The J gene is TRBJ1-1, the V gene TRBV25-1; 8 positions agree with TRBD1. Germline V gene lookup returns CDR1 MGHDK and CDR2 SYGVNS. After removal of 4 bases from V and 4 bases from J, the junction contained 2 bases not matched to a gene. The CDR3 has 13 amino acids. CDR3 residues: CASSGTGFTEAFF. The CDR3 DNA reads TGTGCCAGCAGTGGGACAGGGTTCACTGAAGCTTTCTTT.

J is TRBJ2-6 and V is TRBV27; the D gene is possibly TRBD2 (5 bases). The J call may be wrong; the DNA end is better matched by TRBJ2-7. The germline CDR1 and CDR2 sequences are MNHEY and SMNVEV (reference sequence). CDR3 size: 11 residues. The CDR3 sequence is CAIGGLGEQYF. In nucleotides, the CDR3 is TGTGCCATCGGAGGATTGGGAGAGCAGTACTTC.

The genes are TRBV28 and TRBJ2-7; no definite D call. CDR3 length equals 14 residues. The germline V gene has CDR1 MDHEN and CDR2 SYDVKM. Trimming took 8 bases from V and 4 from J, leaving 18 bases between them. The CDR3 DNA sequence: TGTGCCAGCCTCCAGAGGCCTCCTAATTACGAGCAGTACTTC. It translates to CASLQRPPNYEQYF.

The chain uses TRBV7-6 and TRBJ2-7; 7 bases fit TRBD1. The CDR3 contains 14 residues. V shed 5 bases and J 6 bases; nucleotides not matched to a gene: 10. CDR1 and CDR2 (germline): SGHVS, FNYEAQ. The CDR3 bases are TGTGCCAGCAGCCCGGGGACAGCGAGGTTCGAGCAGTACTTC. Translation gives CASSPGTARFEQYF.

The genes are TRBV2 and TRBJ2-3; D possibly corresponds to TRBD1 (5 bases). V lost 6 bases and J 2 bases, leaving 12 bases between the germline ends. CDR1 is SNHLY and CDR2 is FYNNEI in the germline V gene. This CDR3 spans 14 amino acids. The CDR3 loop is CASRGQEITDTQYF. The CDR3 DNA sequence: TGTGCCAGCAGGGGGCAGGAAATCACAGATACGCAGTATTTT.

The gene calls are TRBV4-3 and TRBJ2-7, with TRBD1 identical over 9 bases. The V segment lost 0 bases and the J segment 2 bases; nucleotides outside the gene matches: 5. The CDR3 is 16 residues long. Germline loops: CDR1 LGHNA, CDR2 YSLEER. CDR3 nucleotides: TGCGCCAGCAGCCAAGAAAGCGGGACAGGGACCTACGAGCAGTACTTC. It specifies CASSQESGTGTYEQYF.

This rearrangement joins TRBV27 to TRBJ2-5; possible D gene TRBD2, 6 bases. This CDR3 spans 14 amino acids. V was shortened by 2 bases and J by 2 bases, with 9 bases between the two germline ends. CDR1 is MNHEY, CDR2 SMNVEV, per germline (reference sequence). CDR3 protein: CASSLRRGQETQYF. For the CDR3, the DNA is TGTGCCAGCAGTTTAAGGAGGGGACAAGAGACCCAGTACTTC.

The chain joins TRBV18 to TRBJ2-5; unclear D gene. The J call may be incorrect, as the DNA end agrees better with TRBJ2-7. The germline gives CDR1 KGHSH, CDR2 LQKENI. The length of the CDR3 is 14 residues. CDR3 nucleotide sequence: TGTGCCAGCTCACCACAAAAGCAAGCTCACGAGCAGTACTTC. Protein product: CASSPQKQAHEQYF.

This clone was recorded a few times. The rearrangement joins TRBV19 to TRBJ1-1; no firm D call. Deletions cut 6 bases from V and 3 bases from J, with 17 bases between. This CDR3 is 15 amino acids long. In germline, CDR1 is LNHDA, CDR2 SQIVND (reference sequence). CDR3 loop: CASSVAPDGDTEAFF. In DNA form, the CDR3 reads TGTGCCAGTAGCGTTGCTCCTGACGGAGACACTGAAGCTTTCTTT.

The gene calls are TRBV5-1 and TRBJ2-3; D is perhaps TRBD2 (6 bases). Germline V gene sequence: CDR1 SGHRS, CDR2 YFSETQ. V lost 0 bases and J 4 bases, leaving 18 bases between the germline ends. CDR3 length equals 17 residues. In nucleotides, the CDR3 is TGCGCCAGCAGCTTGGACCCCGTGGGACTTCTTCCAGATACGCAGTATTTT. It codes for CASSLDPVGLLPDTQYF.

The CDR3 here is CASSQTWPRTDTQYF. CDR3 nucleotide sequence: TGTGCCAGCTCACAGACATGGCCGCGCACAGATACGCAGTATTTT. V is TRBV18 and J is TRBJ2-3, with no clear D. The CDR3 loop spans 15 amino acids. Looked up from germline, CDR1 is KGHSH and CDR2 is LQKENI. Trimming removed 4 bases from V and 1 base from J, with 12 bases in between.

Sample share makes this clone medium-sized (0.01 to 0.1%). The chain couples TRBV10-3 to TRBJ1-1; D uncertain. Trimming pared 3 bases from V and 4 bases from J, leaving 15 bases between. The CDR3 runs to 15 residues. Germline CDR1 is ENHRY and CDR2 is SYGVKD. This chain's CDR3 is CAISEGRSSGTEAFF. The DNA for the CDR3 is TGTGCCATCAGTGAAGGGAGATCAAGTGGCACTGAAGCTTTCTTT.

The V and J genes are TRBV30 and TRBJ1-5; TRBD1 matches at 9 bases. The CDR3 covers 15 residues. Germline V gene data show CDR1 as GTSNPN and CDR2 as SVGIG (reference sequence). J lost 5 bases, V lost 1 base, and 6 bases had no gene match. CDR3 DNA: TGTGCCTGGAGTGATCCGGGACAGGGCTATCAGCCCCAGCATTTT. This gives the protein CAWSDPGQGYQPQHF.

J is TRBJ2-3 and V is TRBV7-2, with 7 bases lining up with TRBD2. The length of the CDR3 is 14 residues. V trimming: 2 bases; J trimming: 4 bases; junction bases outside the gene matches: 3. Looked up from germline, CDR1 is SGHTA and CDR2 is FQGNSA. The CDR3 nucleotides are TGTGCCAGCAGCTTAAGCGGGACCCCAGATACGCAGTATTTT. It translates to CASSLSGTPDTQYF.

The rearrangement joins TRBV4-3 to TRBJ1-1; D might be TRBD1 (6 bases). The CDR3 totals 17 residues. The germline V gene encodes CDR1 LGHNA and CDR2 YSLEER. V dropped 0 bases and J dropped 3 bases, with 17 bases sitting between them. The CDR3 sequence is CASSQDLPTGIYTEAFF. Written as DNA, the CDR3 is TGCGCCAGCAGCCAAGATCTTCCGACAGGTATCTACACTGAAGCTTTCTTT.

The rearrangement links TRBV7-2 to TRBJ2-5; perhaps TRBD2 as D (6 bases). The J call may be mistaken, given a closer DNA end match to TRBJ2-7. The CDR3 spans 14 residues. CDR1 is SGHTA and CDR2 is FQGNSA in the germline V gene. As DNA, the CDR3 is TGTGCCAGCAGCTTGGAGGGGAGGCTCGGCGAGCAGTACTTC. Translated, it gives CASSLEGRLGEQYF.

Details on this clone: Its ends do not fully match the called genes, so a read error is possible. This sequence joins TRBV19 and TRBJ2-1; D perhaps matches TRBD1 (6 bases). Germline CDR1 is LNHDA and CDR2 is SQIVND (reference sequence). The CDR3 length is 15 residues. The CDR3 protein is CASSLRQVSYSEQFF. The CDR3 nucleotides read TGTGCCAGTAGTCTCCGACAGGTTTCATACAGTGAGCAGTTCTTC.

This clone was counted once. CDR3 sequence reads: CATRGPVSTQNIQYF. DNA of the CDR3: TGTGCCACTAGGGGCCCCGTAAGCACCCAAAACATTCAGTACTTC. The V gene is TRBV28, the J gene TRBJ2-4; perhaps TRBD1 as D (5 bases). The CDR3 has 15 residues. The germline CDR1 and CDR2 sequences are MDHEN and SYDVKM. Trimming left V 10 bases short and J 5 bases short, with 21 bases between.

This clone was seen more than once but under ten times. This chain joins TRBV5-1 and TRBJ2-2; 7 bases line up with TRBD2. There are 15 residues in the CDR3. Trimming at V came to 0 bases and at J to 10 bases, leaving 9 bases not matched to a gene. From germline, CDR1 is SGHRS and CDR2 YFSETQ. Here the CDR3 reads CASSLALAETTELFF. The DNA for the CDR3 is TGCGCCAGCAGCTTGGCCCTAGCGGAAACCACGGAGCTGTTTTTT.

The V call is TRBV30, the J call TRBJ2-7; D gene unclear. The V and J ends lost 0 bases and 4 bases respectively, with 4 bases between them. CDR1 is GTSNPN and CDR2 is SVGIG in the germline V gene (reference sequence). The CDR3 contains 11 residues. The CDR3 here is CAWSVLYEQYF. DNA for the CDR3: TGTGCCTGGAGTGTACTGTACGAGCAGTACTTC.

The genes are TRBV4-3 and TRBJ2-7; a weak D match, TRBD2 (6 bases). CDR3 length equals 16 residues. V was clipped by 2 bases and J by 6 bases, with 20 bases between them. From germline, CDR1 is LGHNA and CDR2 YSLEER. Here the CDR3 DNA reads TGCGCCAGCAGCCAATGGGGGGTTACAGCTTATTCCGAGCAGTACTTC. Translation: CASSQWGVTAYSEQYF.

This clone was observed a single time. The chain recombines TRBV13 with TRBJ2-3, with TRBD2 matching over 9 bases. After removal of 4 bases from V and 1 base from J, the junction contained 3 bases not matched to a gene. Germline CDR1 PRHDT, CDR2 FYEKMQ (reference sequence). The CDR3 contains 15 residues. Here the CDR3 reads CASSSSGEGTDTQYF. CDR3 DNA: TGTGCCAGCAGCTCTAGCGGGGAAGGCACAGATACGCAGTATTTT.

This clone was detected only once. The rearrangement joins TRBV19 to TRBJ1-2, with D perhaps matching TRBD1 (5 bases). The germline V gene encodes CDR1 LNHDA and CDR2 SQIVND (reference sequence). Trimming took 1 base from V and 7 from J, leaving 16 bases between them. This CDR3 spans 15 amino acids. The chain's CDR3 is CASSIASRQGGGYTF. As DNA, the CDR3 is TGTGCCAGTAGTATAGCCTCCCGGCAGGGAGGTGGCTACACCTTC.

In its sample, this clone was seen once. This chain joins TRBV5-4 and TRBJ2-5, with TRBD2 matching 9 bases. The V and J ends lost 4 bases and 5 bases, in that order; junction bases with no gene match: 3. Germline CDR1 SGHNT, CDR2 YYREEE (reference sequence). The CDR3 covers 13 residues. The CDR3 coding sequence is TGTGCCAGCAGCCAGACTAGCGGCGAGACCCAGTACTTC. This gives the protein CASSQTSGETQYF.

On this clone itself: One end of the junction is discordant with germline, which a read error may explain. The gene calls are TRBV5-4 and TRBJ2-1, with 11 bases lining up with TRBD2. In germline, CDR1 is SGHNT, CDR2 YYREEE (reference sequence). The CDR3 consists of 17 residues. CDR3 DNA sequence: TGTGCCAGCAGCGGACCGACTAGCGGGGAAGTCTACAGTGAGCAGTTCTTC. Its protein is CASSGPTSGEVYSEQFF.

CDR3 bases: TGTGCCAGCAGCTTAGGGGTCCGGGGGACCTACGAGCAGTACTTC. The encoded protein is CASSLGVRGTYEQYF. This rearrangement joins TRBV5-8 to TRBJ2-7, with TRBD2 as a possible D gene (6 bases). The germline gives CDR1 SGHTS, CDR2 YDEGEE. The CDR3 is made up of 15 amino acids. V lost 2 bases and J lost 2, with 14 bases in between.